These 30 T cell receptor beta chains were sequenced from one sample in a study of vaccination and CD4 T cells after COVID-19 (dated by TCRdb to 2022 to 2024). Their antigens remain unidentified. Interpreted using the paper, the treatment or condition label stands for: 10-day PBMC culture with coronavirus spike peptide pools or control peptides (ViraFEST assay). The library was generated by PCR. For sequencing, an Illumina iSeq 100 was employed. DNA from cultured CD4+ T cells was subjected to TCR sequencing with the Oncomine TCR Beta short-read assay at the Johns Hopkins FTIC core. TCRdb's own reprocessing of the public reads used fastp at Q25 and MiXCR and kept productive beta chains. Each record represents a unique CDR3 protein, reported with the most common genes and DNA among its rows. For this sample the table gives 25,000 or so distinct CDR3 sequences, of which roughly 65% were detected only once. Jointly, the top ten make up about 20% of the sample.

Sequenced material: CD4+ T cells from blood, cultured in vitro, taken after SARS-CoV-2 vaccination. The receptors originated from a human donor who received a COVID-19 vaccine.

The chain employs TRBV10-1 and TRBJ2-7; TRBD1 matches 9 bases. CDR3 size: 14 residues. The V gene end was trimmed by 8 bases and the J gene end by 1 base; junction bases not matched to a gene: 6. Germline CDR1 is WNHNN and CDR2 is SYGVQD (reference sequence). The CDR3 DNA reads as TGCGCCAGCGCCTCCGGGACAGGGTCCTACGAGCAGTACTTC. Translation gives CASASGTGSYEQYF.

The V and J genes are TRBV2 and TRBJ1-5; D ambiguous. Trimming removed 2 bases from V and 0 bases from J, with 8 bases in between. CDR1 is SNHLY and CDR2 is FYNNEI in the germline V gene. This CDR3 region has 15 residues. The CDR3 DNA is TGTGCCAGCAGTGAACAGAGATCTAGCAATCAGCCCCAGCATTTT. Amino acids: CASSEQRSSNQPQHF.

The gene calls are TRBV20-1 and TRBJ2-3; TRBD2 aligns across 9 bases. The CDR3 spans 15 residues. V was clipped by 2 bases and J by 2 bases; unmatched bases: 5. Germline V gene sequence: CDR1 DFQATT, CDR2 SNEGSKA (reference sequence). The CDR3: CSARIQGLATDTQYF. The DNA of the CDR3 is TGCAGTGCTAGAATCCAGGGACTAGCCACAGATACGCAGTATTTT.

The rearrangement links TRBV6-1 to TRBJ1-5, with 7 bases aligning to TRBD1. V dropped 6 bases and J dropped 2; count of bases not matched to a gene: 7. Per germline, CDR1 MNHNS and CDR2 SASEGT. This CDR3 comprises 15 residues. CDR3 region: CASRQGQVGNQPQHF. The CDR3 coding sequence is TGTGCCAGCAGACAGGGGCAAGTTGGCAATCAGCCCCAGCATTTT.

The CDR3 bases are TGTGCCAGCAGCTCCGTTGGGGGGCTCAACAATGAGCAGTTCTTC. Amino acid sequence: CASSSVGGLNNEQFF. The genes are TRBV7-6 and TRBJ2-1; D may correspond to TRBD1 or TRBD2 (6 bases each). Deletions cut 4 bases from V and 5 bases from J, with 15 bases between. Germline CDR1 reads SGHVS; CDR2 reads FNYEAQ. The CDR3 covers 15 residues.

V usage is TRBV10-1 and J usage is TRBJ1-2; maybe TRBD1 (6 bases). The CDR3 consists of 14 residues. Germline V gene data show CDR1 as WNHNN and CDR2 as SYGVQD (reference sequence). Trimming stripped 2 bases from V and 4 bases from J, with 11 bases between. DNA of the CDR3: TGCGCCAGCAGTGAGGGACAGATGGGCTATGGCTACACCTTC. Its protein product is CASSEGQMGYGYTF.

The chain has TRBV20-1 and TRBJ2-3, with D possibly TRBD2 on 7 matching bases. With 0 bases removed from V and 5 bases from J, the gap between germline ends came to 18 bases. Germline CDR1 DFQATT, CDR2 SNEGSKA (reference sequence). The CDR3 has 16 residues. Written as DNA, the CDR3 is TGCAGTGCTAGAGATCCCGGAGAGGGGGGGCGAGATACGCAGTATTTT. Residues: CSARDPGEGGRDTQYF.

This chain connects TRBV7-2 to TRBJ2-4; D not certain. Trimming took off 1 base at V and 7 bases at J, with 14 bases between the two ends. This CDR3 region has 15 residues. In germline, CDR1 is SGHTA, CDR2 FQGNSA. The CDR3 DNA reads TGTGCCAGCAGCTTAGGGGCAGGCGTGAGGAACATTCAGTACTTC. This gives the protein CASSLGAGVRNIQYF.

The rearrangement uses TRBV12-3 or TRBV12-4 and TRBJ1-3; the D is unclear. V shed 8 bases and J shed 2 bases, with 10 bases lying between them. This CDR3 has 13 amino acids. CDR3 bases: TGTGCCAGCCTGAGATCAGCTGGAAACACCATATATTTT. Its protein product is CASLRSAGNTIYF.

This clonotype was observed a handful of times. The chain joins TRBV7-9 to TRBJ2-3; 12 bases are a match to TRBD2. This CDR3 region has 17 residues. V trimming: 4 bases; J trimming: 0 bases; junction bases outside the gene matches: 5. Per the germline V gene, CDR1 is SEHNR and CDR2 is FQNEAQ (reference sequence). The CDR3 region has the DNA TGTGCCAGCAGCTACCGGACTAGCGGGGTTAGCACAGATACGCAGTATTTT. It encodes CASSYRTSGVSTDTQYF.

The J gene is TRBJ2-7, the V gene TRBV20-1; 7 positions match TRBD1. V lost 2 bases, J lost 2 bases, and 9 bases stayed unmatched. The germline gives CDR1 DFQATT, CDR2 SNEGSKA (reference sequence). CDR3 length: 15 residues. CDR3 region: CSARKAGTATYEQYF. CDR3 nucleotide sequence: TGCAGTGCTAGAAAGGCCGGGACAGCCACCTACGAGCAGTACTTC.

The V call is TRBV6-1, the J call TRBJ2-5; a weak D match, TRBD1 (6 bases). The V end lost 5 bases, the J end lost 6 bases, and 10 bases lay between the germline ends. The germline V gene encodes CDR1 MNHNS and CDR2 SASEGT. CDR3 size: 12 residues. DNA of the CDR3: TGTGCCAGCAGTCCCAGGGGTCAGACCCAGTACTTC. Encoded protein: CASSPRGQTQYF.

The rearrangement joins TRBV7-2 to TRBJ2-7; possibly TRBD2 for D (5 bases). The germline V gene encodes CDR1 SGHTA and CDR2 FQGNSA. CDR3 size: 15 residues. The germline V and J ends were trimmed by 4 bases and 4 bases, with 17 bases remaining between them. The CDR3 DNA reads as TGTGCCAGCAGCTCCGACGGTTCTAGCCATTACGAGCAGTACTTC. Protein sequence: CASSSDGSSHYEQYF. The complete variable domain, with remaining parts taken from reference TRBV7-2 and TRBJ2-7, reads GAGVSQSPSNKVTEKGKDVELRCDPISGHTALYWYRQSLGQGLEFLIYFQGNSAPDKSGLPSDRFSAERTGGSVSTLTIQRTQQEDSAVYLCASSSDGSSHYEQYFGPGTRLTVT.

This clonotype was seen more than once but under ten times. This rearrangement joins TRBV2 to TRBJ2-2; D ambiguous. Trimming pared 0 bases from V and 2 bases from J, leaving 7 bases between. Germline assignment: CDR1 SNHLY and CDR2 FYNNEI. The CDR3 is made up of 15 amino acids. The CDR3 sequence is CASSEAALNTGELFF. CDR3 nucleotide sequence: TGTGCCAGCAGTGAAGCGGCTTTAAACACCGGGGAGCTGTTTTTT. Variable domain in full (rest from reference TRBV2 and TRBJ2-2): EPEVTQTPSHQVTQMGQEVILRCVPISNHLYFYWYRQILGQKVEFLVSFYNNEISEKSEIFDDQFSVERPDGSNFTLKIRSTKLEDSAMYFCASSEAALNTGELFFGEGSRLTVL.

The chain is built from TRBV2 and TRBJ1-6; D gene unclear. This CDR3 is built from 11 residues. V was clipped by 3 bases and J by 13 bases, with 7 bases between them. CDR1 SNHLY and CDR2 FYNNEI come from the germline V gene. Here the CDR3 DNA reads TGTGCCAGCAGTGATCCCGCCCCCCTCCACTTT. Its protein is CASSDPAPLHF.

V and J are TRBV5-1 and TRBJ1-3; D gene uncertain. Trimming removed 6 bases at V and 0 bases at J, with 10 bases between. The germline CDR1 and CDR2 sequences are SGHRS and YFSETQ. This CDR3 is 14 amino acids long. CDR3 protein: CASILRTSGNTIYF. CDR3 bases: TGCGCCAGCATTCTCAGGACCTCTGGAAACACCATATATTTT.

This clonotype showed up just a few times. The rearrangement uses TRBV6-1 and TRBJ1-5; the match to TRBD1 covers 7 bases. Trimming took 6 bases from V and 3 from J; bases not matched to a gene: 5. The germline V gene has CDR1 MNHNS and CDR2 SASEGT. This CDR3 is built from 14 residues. CDR3 DNA: TGTGCCAGCAGCAGACAGGGCCTCAATCAGCCCCAGCATTTT. It encodes CASSRQGLNQPQHF.

V gene TRBV7-3 combines with J gene TRBJ2-3; maybe TRBD1 (5 bases). V shed 3 bases and J shed 5 bases, with 21 bases lying between them. The CDR3 has 17 amino acids. Germline CDR1 is SGHTA and CDR2 is FQGTGA. The CDR3 sequence: CASSFVGWGPGLDTQYF. For the CDR3, the DNA is TGTGCCAGCAGCTTCGTAGGTTGGGGCCCCGGTTTAGATACGCAGTATTTT. The entire variable domain, with the rest obtained from reference TRBV7-3 and TRBJ2-3, is as follows: GAGVSQTPSNKVTEKGKYVELRCDPISGHTALYWYRQSLGQGPEFLIYFQGTGAADDSGLPNDRFFAVRPEGSVSTLKIQRTERGDSAVYLCASSFVGWGPGLDTQYFGPGTRLTVL.

This clonotype was counted once. The rearrangement uses TRBV30 and TRBJ2-2; perhaps TRBD1 as D (5 bases). Per germline, CDR1 GTSNPN and CDR2 SVGIG (reference sequence). The CDR3 extends over 15 amino acids. With 5 bases removed from V and 0 bases from J, the gap between germline ends came to 13 bases. CDR3: CAWDRARANTGELFF. The CDR3 nucleotides read TGTGCCTGGGACAGAGCACGCGCGAACACCGGGGAGCTGTTTTTT. The complete variable domain, with remaining parts taken from reference TRBV30 and TRBJ2-2, reads SQTIHQWPATLVQPVGSPLSLECTVEGTSNPNLYWYRQAAGRGLQLLFYSVGIGQISSEVPQNLSASRPQDRQFILSSKKLLLSDSGFYLCAWDRARANTGELFFGEGSRLTVL.

This chain uses TRBV27 with TRBJ1-1, with D uncertain. V lost 2 bases to trimming and J lost 5 bases, with 9 bases between them. The CDR3 loop spans 13 amino acids. Germline V lookup: CDR1 MNHEY, CDR2 SMNVEV (reference sequence). CDR3 in DNA: TGTGCCAGCAGTTTAATCGGTGGGACTGAAGCTTTCTTT. Protein product: CASSLIGGTEAFF.

The chain joins TRBV7-9 to TRBJ1-1; 8 positions agree with TRBD1. V lost 4 bases to trimming and J lost 4 bases; unmatched junction nucleotides: 5. Germline V gene sequence: CDR1 SEHNR, CDR2 FQNEAQ (reference sequence). The CDR3 consists of 14 residues. This CDR3 is CASSSRDRGTEAFF. The CDR3, as DNA: TGTGCCAGCAGCTCTCGAGACAGGGGCACTGAAGCTTTCTTT.

The V and J genes are TRBV11-2 and TRBJ1-1; TRBD1 agrees at 7 bases. Trimming at V came to 4 bases and at J to 7 bases, leaving 9 bases not matched to a gene. The germline V gene has CDR1 SGHAT and CDR2 FQNNGV. This CDR3 is 14 amino acids long. DNA of the CDR3: TGTGCCAGCAGCTGGGAGACAGGGCTAATTGAAGCTTTCTTT. It encodes CASSWETGLIEAFF.

This chain connects TRBV30 to TRBJ1-5; perhaps TRBD1 as D (5 bases). The length of the CDR3 is 15 residues. Per the germline V gene, CDR1 is GTSNPN and CDR2 is SVGIG (reference sequence). V was clipped by 8 bases and J by 0 bases, with 17 bases between them. CDR3 protein: CAPSTGVHSNQPQHF. CDR3 bases: TGTGCCCCATCGACGGGGGTCCATAGCAATCAGCCCCAGCATTTT.

This sequence joins TRBV30 and TRBJ1-6, with 7 bases matching TRBD1. CDR3 length: 14 amino acids. Germline-derived CDR1 and CDR2 are GTSNPN and SVGIG (reference sequence). The V and J ends lost 4 bases and 8 bases, in that order; junction bases with no gene match: 8. CDR3 loop: CAWTPGQLDSPLHF. The CDR3 coding sequence is TGTGCCTGGACTCCGGGACAGCTTGATTCACCCCTCCACTTT. Drawing the rest from reference TRBV30 and TRBJ1-6, the complete variable domain is SQTIHQWPATLVQPVGSPLSLECTVEGTSNPNLYWYRQAAGRGLQLLFYSVGIGQISSEVPQNLSASRPQDRQFILSSKKLLLSDSGFYLCAWTPGQLDSPLHFGNGTRLTVT.

V is TRBV15 and J is TRBJ2-2; 8 nucleotides line up with TRBD1. CDR3 length: 16 amino acids. From germline, CDR1 is LNHNV and CDR2 YYDKDF (reference sequence). Germline trimming cut 0 bases from V and 6 bases from J; bases unmatched to any gene: 6. Written as DNA, the CDR3 is TGTGCCACCAGCAGAGATCTCGGACAGGGCGCCGGGGAGCTGTTTTTT. Its translation: CATSRDLGQGAGELFF.

The chain joins TRBV20-1 to TRBJ1-5; D unresolved. V shed 2 bases and J shed 0 bases, with 11 bases lying between them. Germline CDR1 reads DFQATT; CDR2 reads SNEGSKA (reference sequence). CDR3 length equals 15 residues. CDR3 in amino acids: CSARSGSYSNQPQHF. DNA for the CDR3: TGCAGTGCTAGAAGCGGGTCATATAGCAATCAGCCCCAGCATTTT.

The chain has TRBV21-1 and TRBJ1-3. TRBV21-1 is shown as a pseudogene. This CDR3 has 15 amino acids. This CDR3 reads CASTSGDSSGNTIYF. Here the CDR3 DNA reads TGTGCCAGCACCTCTGGAGATAGCTCTGGAAACACCATATATTTT.

The V gene is TRBV5-4, the J gene TRBJ2-5, with TRBD2 identical over 9 bases. V was clipped by 0 bases and J by 3 bases; unmatched bases: 9. The CDR3 contains 17 residues. Germline V CDR1 and CDR2: SGHNT, YYREEE (reference sequence). CDR3 protein: CASSLARGGGAKETQYF. CDR3 coding DNA: TGTGCCAGCAGCTTGGCCCGGGGCGGGGGGGCCAAAGAGACCCAGTACTTC.

This chain links TRBV18 with TRBJ1-2, with 9 positions matching TRBD1. Trimming took 2 bases from V and 8 from J; bases not matched to a gene: 12. This CDR3 region has 16 residues. The germline V gene has CDR1 KGHSH and CDR2 LQKENI. CDR3 nucleotide sequence: TGTGCCAGCTCACCAGCCCCGGGACAGGGAATAAGGGGCTACACCTTC. This codes for CASSPAPGQGIRGYTF.

The chain links TRBV18 to TRBJ2-5, with 8 bases matching TRBD1. The CDR3 runs 17 residues. V was clipped by 6 bases and J by 3 bases; unmatched bases: 15. From germline, CDR1 is KGHSH and CDR2 LQKENI. CDR3 residues: CASSTDRVSWAEETQYF. The CDR3 region has the DNA TGTGCCAGCTCTACGGACAGGGTCAGTTGGGCGGAAGAGACCCAGTACTTC.